This T cell receptor beta chain emerged from a study of T cells in women clearing cervical HPV infection. Comments on this clone: The target antigen is unknown. The sequenced fragment ends 3 residues before the CDR3 boundary, so the rest is inferred from the germline J gene.

Using immunoSEQ multiplex PCR, the repertoire was profiled, and TCRdb retains in-frame clones only, with some absent. In total, the table holds 20,000 to 30,000 clones. After removal of 1 base from V and 4 bases from J, the junction contained 10 bases not matched to a gene. The CDR3 covers 16 residues. Germline V gene sequence: CDR1 SGHRS, CDR2 YFSETQ. Study-level findings and limits: Unknown T-cell numbers per sample may underlie the richness differences. CIN3+ cases had significantly higher TCR repertoire richness than controls, but evenness did not differ.

The sequence was obtained from a woman aged 18-70 years with a cervical HPV16 infection that either progressed to CIN3+ or cleared (not recorded which). The chain carries TRBV5-1 and TRBJ2-5, with 7 bases lining up with TRBD2. The sequencing sample was made of blood buffy coat. The CDR3 sequence is CASSLSGTNARETQYF. The covered CDR3 bases are TGCGCCAGCAGCTTGTCGGGGACTAACGCAAGAGAGACC.